This T cell receptor beta chain is drawn from a study of OX40 agonist ivuxolimab in advanced cancers. Study context: Intravenous ivuxolimab at 0.01 to 10 mg/kg was given to patients every 2 weeks. Study-level points and caveats: The investigators did not determine what antigen specificity the expanded peripheral T cells had.

With 11 bases removed from V and 3 bases from J, the gap between germline ends came to 17 bases. CDR3 size: 13 residues. Germline CDR1 and CDR2: MNHEY and SMNVEV (reference sequence). TCRdb keeps only in-frame clones here, not all; method: immunoSEQ multiplex PCR. In the table there are some 46,000 clones, around 94% of which are singletons. Regarding this clone: The antigen remains unidentified.

This specimen consisted of CD4+ or CD8+ T cells sorted from blood, obtained in a trial of the OX40 agonist ivuxolimab. The chain joins TRBV27 to TRBJ2-7; perhaps D is TRBD1 or TRBD2 (5 bases each). This receptor was identified in an adult with an advanced solid tumor such as melanoma, head and neck, liver or kidney cancer. This CDR3 reads CASSPGLGYEQYF. The CDR3 coding sequence is TGTGCCTCCTCCCCGGGGCTGGGCTACGAGCAGTACTTC.